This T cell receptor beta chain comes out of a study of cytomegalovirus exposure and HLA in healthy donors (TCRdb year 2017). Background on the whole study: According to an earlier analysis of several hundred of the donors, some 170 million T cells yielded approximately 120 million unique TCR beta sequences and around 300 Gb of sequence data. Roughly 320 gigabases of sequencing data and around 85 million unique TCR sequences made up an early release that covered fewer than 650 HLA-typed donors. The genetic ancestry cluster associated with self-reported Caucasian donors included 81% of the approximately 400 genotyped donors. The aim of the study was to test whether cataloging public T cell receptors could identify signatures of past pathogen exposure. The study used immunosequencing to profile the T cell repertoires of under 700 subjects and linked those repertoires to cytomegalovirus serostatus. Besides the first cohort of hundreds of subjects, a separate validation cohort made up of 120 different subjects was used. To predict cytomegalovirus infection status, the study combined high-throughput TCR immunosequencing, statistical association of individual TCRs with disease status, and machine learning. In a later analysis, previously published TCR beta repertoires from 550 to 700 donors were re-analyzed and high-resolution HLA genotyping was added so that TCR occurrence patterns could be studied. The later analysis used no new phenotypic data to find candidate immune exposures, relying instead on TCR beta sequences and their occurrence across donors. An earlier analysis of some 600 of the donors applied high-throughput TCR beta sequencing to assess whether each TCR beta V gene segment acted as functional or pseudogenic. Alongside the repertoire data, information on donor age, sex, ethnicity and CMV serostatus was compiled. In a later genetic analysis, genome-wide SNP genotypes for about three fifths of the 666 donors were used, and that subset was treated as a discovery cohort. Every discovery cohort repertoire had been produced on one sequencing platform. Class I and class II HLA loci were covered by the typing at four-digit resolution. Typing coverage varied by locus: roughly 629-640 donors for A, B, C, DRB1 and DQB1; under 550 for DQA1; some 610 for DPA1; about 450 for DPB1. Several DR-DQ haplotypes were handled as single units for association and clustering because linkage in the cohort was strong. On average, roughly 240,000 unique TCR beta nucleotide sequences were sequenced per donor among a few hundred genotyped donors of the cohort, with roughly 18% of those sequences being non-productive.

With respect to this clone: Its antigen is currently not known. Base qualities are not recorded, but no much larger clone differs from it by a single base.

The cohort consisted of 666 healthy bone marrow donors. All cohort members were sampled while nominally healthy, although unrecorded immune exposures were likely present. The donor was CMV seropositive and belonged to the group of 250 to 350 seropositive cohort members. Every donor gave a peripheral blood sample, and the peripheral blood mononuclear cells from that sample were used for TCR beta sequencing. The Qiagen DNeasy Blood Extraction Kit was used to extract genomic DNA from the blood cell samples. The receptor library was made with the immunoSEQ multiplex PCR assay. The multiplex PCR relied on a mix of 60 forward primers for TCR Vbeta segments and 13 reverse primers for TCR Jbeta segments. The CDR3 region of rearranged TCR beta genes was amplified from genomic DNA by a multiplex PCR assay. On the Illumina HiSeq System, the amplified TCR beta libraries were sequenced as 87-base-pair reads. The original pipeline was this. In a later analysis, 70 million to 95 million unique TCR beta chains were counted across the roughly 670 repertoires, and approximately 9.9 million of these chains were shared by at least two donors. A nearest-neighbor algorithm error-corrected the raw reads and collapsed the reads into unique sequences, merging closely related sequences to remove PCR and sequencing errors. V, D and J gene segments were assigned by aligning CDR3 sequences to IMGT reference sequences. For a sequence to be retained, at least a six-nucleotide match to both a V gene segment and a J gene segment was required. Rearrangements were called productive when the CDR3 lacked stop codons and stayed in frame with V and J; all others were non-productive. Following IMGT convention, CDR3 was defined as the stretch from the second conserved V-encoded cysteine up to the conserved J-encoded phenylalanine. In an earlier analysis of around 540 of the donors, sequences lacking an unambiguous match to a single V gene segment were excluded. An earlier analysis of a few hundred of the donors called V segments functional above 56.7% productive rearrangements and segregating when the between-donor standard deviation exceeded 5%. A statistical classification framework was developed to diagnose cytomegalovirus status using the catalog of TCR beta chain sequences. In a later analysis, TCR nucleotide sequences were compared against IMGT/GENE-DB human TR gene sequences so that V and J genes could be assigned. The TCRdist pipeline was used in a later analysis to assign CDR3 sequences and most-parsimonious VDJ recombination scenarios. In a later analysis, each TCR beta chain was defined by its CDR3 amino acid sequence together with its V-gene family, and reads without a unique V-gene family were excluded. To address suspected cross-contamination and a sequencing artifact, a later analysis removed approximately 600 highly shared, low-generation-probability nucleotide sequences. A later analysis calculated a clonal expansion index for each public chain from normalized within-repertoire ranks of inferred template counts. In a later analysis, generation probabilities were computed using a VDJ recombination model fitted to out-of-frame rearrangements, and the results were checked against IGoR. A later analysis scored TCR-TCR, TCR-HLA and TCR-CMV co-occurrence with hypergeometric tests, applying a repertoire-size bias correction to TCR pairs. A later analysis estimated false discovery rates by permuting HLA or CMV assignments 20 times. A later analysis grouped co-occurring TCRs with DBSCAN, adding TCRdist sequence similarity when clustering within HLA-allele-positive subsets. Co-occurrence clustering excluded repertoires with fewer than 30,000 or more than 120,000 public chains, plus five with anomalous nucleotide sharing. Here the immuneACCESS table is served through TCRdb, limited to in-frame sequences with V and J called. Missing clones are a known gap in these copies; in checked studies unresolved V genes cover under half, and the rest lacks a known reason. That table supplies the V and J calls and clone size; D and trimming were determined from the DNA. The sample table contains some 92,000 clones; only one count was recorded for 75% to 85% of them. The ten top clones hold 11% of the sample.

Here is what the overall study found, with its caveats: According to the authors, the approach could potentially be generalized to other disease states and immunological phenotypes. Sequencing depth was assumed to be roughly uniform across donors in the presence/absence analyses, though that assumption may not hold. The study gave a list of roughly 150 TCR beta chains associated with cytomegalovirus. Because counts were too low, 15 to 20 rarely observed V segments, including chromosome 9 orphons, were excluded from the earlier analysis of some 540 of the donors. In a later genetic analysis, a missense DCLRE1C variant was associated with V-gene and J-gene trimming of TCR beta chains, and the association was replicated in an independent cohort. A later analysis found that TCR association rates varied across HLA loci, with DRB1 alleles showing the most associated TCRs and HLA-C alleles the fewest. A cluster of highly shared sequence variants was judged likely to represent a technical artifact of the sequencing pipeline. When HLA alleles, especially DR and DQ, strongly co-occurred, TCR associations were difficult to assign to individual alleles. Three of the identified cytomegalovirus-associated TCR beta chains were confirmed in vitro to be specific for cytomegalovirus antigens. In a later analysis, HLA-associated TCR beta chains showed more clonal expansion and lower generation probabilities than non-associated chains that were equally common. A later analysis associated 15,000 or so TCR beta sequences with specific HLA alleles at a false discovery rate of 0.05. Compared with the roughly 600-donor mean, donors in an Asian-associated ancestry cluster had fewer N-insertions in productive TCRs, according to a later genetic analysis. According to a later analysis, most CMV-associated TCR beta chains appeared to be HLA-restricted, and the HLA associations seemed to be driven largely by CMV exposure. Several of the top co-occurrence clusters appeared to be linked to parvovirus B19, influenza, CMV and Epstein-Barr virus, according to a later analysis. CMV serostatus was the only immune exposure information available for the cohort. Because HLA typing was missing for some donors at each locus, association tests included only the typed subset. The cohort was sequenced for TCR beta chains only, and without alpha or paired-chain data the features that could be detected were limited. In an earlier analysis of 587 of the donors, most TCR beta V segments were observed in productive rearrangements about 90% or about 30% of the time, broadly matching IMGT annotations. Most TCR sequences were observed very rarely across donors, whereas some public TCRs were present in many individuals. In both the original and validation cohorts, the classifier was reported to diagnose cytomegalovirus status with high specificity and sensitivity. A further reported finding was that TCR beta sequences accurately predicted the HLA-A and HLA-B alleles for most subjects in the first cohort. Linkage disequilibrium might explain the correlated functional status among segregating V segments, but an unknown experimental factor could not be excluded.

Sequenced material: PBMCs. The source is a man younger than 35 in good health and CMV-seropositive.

The sequence in DNA is TGTGCCAGTAGTATTTCTACTAGCGGGGGAAGAGAGACCCAGTACTTC. This translates into CASSISTSGGRETQYF. The chain is made from TRBV19 and TRBJ2-5, with 11 bases matching TRBD2. The CDR1 and CDR2 encoded by the germline V gene (reference sequence) are LNHDA and SQIVND. Germline trimming amounts to 3 bases on V and 4 bases on J, with 7 as the count of junction bases outside the gene matches. Its CDR3 holds 16 amino acids, cysteine through phenylalanine. The read is trimmed to its CDR3 DNA, 48 bases read in frame from base 1.